The 27 T cell receptor beta chains presented below share a single source sample, sequenced in a study of blood T cell repertoires in COVID-19. TCRdb's table, derived via immunoSEQ multiplex PCR, lists solely in-frame clones and lacks some. The sample gives some 220,000 clones, around 82% of which show up once; 7.2% is in the top ten. Sequences were obtained from peripheral blood. The receptors come from a woman in her seventies with acute or convalescent COVID-19.

This chain connects TRBV5-1 to TRBJ1-3, with D possibly TRBD1 on 5 matching bases. The CDR3 totals 16 residues. V was shortened by 0 bases and J by 2 bases, with 12 bases between the two germline ends. Germline CDR1 SGHRS, CDR2 YFSETQ. The CDR3 DNA sequence: TGCGCCAGCAGCTTGGCCGGTGCCAGGGCTGGAAACACCATATATTTT. This translates into CASSLAGARAGNTIYF.

This clone came up once. V gene TRBV5-6 combines with J gene TRBJ2-2; D is ambiguous. This CDR3 is 16 amino acids long. CDR1 SGHDT and CDR2 YYEEEE come from the germline V gene. V lost 0 bases and J lost 1, with 10 bases in between. DNA for the CDR3: TGTGCCAGCAGCTTGGTGGGCTTGGAGAACACCGGGGAGCTGTTTTTT. This sequence encodes CASSLVGLENTGELFF.

The rearrangement uses TRBV4-3 and TRBJ2-7; 7 nucleotides align to TRBD1. From germline, CDR1 is LGHNA and CDR2 YSLEER. The V and J ends lost 1 base and 3 bases, in that order; junction bases with no gene match: 3. There are 14 residues in the CDR3. DNA of the CDR3: TGCGCCAGCAGCCAAGCTAGACAGGGCTACGAGCAGTACTTC. This gives the protein CASSQARQGYEQYF.

The V gene is TRBV7-2, the J gene TRBJ2-1; TRBD1 aligns across 8 bases. This CDR3 has 17 residues. The germline V gene encodes CDR1 SGHTA and CDR2 FQGNSA. Germline trimming cut 1 base from V and 9 bases from J; bases unmatched to any gene: 14. CDR3 protein: CASSLGVLRTGITEQFF. The CDR3 nucleotides are TGTGCCAGCAGCTTAGGGGTCCTAAGGACAGGGATTACTGAGCAGTTCTTC.

The chain recombines TRBV6-5 with TRBJ1-2; 7 positions match TRBD1. This CDR3 has 12 residues. Germline V gene lookup returns CDR1 MNHEY and CDR2 SVGAGI. Trimming took 6 bases from V and 4 from J; bases not matched to a gene: 2. This chain's CDR3 is CASRGQIYGYTF. The CDR3 bases are TGTGCCAGCAGGGGACAGATCTATGGCTACACCTTC.

The rearrangement joins TRBV15 to TRBJ2-4; D might be TRBD2 (6 bases). Per the germline V gene, CDR1 is LNHNV and CDR2 is YYDKDF (reference sequence). CDR3 length equals 15 residues. The V end was cut by 0 bases, the J end by 4 bases, with 10 bases between. The CDR3 region is CATSRDLSGKNIQYF. The DNA of the CDR3 is TGTGCCACCAGCAGAGATCTCAGCGGGAAAAACATTCAGTACTTC. Using reference TRBV15 and TRBJ2-4 for the parts outside the CDR3, the full variable domain is DAMVIQNPRYQVTQFGKPVTLSCSQTLNHNVMYWYQQKSSQAPKLLFHYYDKDFNNEADTPDNFQSRRPNTSFCFLDIRSPGLGDTAMYLCATSRDLSGKNIQYFGAGTRLSVL.

This rearrangement joins TRBV29-1 to TRBJ1-1; D uncertain. Trimming removed 2 bases from V and 1 base from J, with 14 bases in between. The CDR3 totals 15 residues. Germline CDR1 is SQVTM and CDR2 is ANQGSEA. DNA of the CDR3: TGCAGCGTTGAATCGGTCAAAACCGGGAACACTGAAGCTTTCTTT. This encodes CSVESVKTGNTEAFF.

The chain has TRBV2 and TRBJ1-6; weak D call: TRBD1 (5 bases). This CDR3 region has 15 residues. V dropped 2 bases and J dropped 7 bases, with 12 bases sitting between them. CDR1 SNHLY and CDR2 FYNNEI come from the germline V gene. The CDR3 DNA follows: TGTGCCAGCAGTGAACAGGGCCCGTCGAATTCACCCCTCCACTTT. Protein product: CASSEQGPSNSPLHF.

V usage is TRBV6-2 or TRBV6-3 and J usage is TRBJ1-5; D remains unclear. This CDR3 is built from 15 residues. Germline CDR1 MNHEY, CDR2 SVGEGT. Trimming stripped 4 bases from V and 3 bases from J, with 13 bases between. The CDR3, as DNA: TGTGCCAGCAGTTTGGACGGACTAAACAATCAGCCCCAGCATTTT. It yields the protein CASSLDGLNNQPQHF.

The genes are TRBV7-6 and TRBJ1-6; 8 bases fit TRBD1. Losses at the gene ends were 5 bases for V and 7 bases for J; bases not matched to a gene: 4. Germline V gene data show CDR1 as SGHVS and CDR2 as FNYEAQ. The CDR3 is 14 amino acids. The DNA for the CDR3 is TGTGCCAGCAGCGGACAGGGAGGGAATTCACCCCTCCACTTT. Protein: CASSGQGGNSPLHF.

This clone was seen a few times. The J gene is TRBJ2-5, the V gene TRBV27; D perhaps matches TRBD2 (6 bases). The CDR3 has 14 residues. Trimming left V 4 bases short and J 5 bases short, with 14 bases between. Germline CDR1 MNHEY, CDR2 SMNVEV (reference sequence). The CDR3, as DNA: TGTGCCAGCAGTTCGGGGACGGGGAGGGAGACCCAGTACTTC. Protein sequence: CASSSGTGRETQYF.

This chain joins TRBV27 and TRBJ2-5; 9 positions match TRBD1. CDR1 MNHEY and CDR2 SMNVEV come from the germline V gene (reference sequence). CDR3 length: 14 amino acids. The V gene end was trimmed by 2 bases and the J gene end by 13 bases; junction bases not matched to a gene: 11. This CDR3 reads CASSLVDRGHALYF. The CDR3 DNA follows: TGTGCCAGCAGTTTAGTGGACAGGGGTCATGCTCTGTACTTC.

The chain employs TRBV6-5 and TRBJ1-1; D is unresolved. The V gene lost 5 bases and the J gene lost 10 bases, with 11 bases spanning the gap. This CDR3 has 11 residues. Germline-derived CDR1 and CDR2 are MNHEY and SVGAGI. Here the CDR3 reads CASSTVSGAFF. CDR3 bases: TGTGCCAGCAGTACCGTATCGGGAGCTTTCTTT.

The rearrangement links TRBV7-6 to TRBJ2-1; TRBD2 matches at 14 bases. V dropped 3 bases and J dropped 4; count of bases not matched to a gene: 5. In germline, CDR1 is SGHVS, CDR2 FNYEAQ. This CDR3 region has 17 residues. As DNA, the CDR3 is TGTGCCAGCAGCTTGGGGACTAGCGGGAGTTATTACAATGAGCAGTTCTTC. It specifies CASSLGTSGSYYNEQFF.

The V and J genes are TRBV3-1 (or the pseudogene TRBV3-2) and TRBJ2-4, with D possibly matching TRBD1 (6 bases). CDR3 length equals 11 residues. Germline V lookup: CDR1 LGHDT, CDR2 YNNKEL (reference sequence). Trimming cost V 6 bases and J 7 bases, with 7 bases left between them. The CDR3: CASRQGNIQYF. CDR3 sequence (DNA): TGTGCCAGCAGGCAGGGGAACATTCAGTACTTC.

The V call is TRBV3-1 (or the pseudogene TRBV3-2), the J call TRBJ2-3, with TRBD1 identical over 7 bases. J lost 2 bases, V lost 6 bases, and 5 bases had no gene match. Germline values: CDR1 LGHDT, CDR2 YNNKEL (reference sequence). CDR3 size: 14 residues. The CDR3 bases are TGTGCCAGCAGGGGACAGACCTCCACAGATACGCAGTATTTT. Translated, it gives CASRGQTSTDTQYF.

This sequence joins TRBV6-2 or TRBV6-3 and TRBJ2-1, with D perhaps TRBD2 (6 bases). CDR1 is MNHEY and CDR2 is SVGEGT in the germline V gene. This CDR3 has 18 residues. Trimming removed 2 bases from V and 3 bases from J, with 20 bases in between. The CDR3 loop is CASSYTLTAGKNYNEQFF. DNA of the CDR3: TGTGCCAGCAGTTACACATTGACAGCGGGTAAGAACTACAATGAGCAGTTCTTC.

The chain is built from TRBV6-1 and TRBJ1-5; D is possibly TRBD1 (5 bases). The germline V gene has CDR1 MNHNS and CDR2 SASEGT. V lost 3 bases and J 2 bases, leaving 14 bases between the germline ends. The CDR3 has 16 residues. The CDR3 DNA follows: TGTGCCAGCAGTGATCTAGATAGGGGTGGCAATCAGCCCCAGCATTTT. It encodes CASSDLDRGGNQPQHF.

This clone was counted only a few times. This chain joins TRBV10-1 and TRBJ2-2, with D tentatively TRBD1 (6 bases). The CDR3 loop spans 14 amino acids. CDR1 and CDR2 from the germline V gene are WNHNN and SYGVQD (reference sequence). Trimming pared 6 bases from V and 6 bases from J, leaving 14 bases between. CDR3 bases: TGCGCCAGCAGGGAGCAGGGGAGATCCGGGGAGCTGTTTTTT. It translates to CASREQGRSGELFF.

The chain employs TRBV3-1 (or the pseudogene TRBV3-2) and TRBJ1-1; D ambiguous. In germline, CDR1 is LGHDT, CDR2 YNNKEL (reference sequence). Trimming pared 1 base from V and 10 bases from J, leaving 10 bases between. The CDR3 has 12 residues. CDR3 nucleotide sequence: TGTGCCAGCAGCCAAGGAGGGCCGGGAGCTTTCTTT. Protein: CASSQGGPGAFF.

On this clone itself: The same CDR3 can be traced to other DNA sequences in this sample. The chain joins TRBV27 to TRBJ2-3; 7 bases match TRBD2. With V trimmed by 3 bases and J by 3 bases, 6 bases remained unmatched. Germline V lookup: CDR1 MNHEY, CDR2 SMNVEV (reference sequence). CDR3 size: 15 residues. The CDR3 here is CASSFGGGLTDTQYF. The CDR3 nucleotides are TGTGCCAGCAGTTTCGGCGGGGGATTGACAGATACGCAGTATTTT.

V is TRBV30 and J is TRBJ1-2; 10 bases fit TRBD1. The length of the CDR3 is 13 residues. Trimming took 1 base from V and 8 from J; bases not matched to a gene: 4. CDR1 and CDR2 from the germline V gene are GTSNPN and SVGIG (reference sequence). CDR3 sequence (DNA): TGTGCCTGGAGTGGACAGGGGGCGGGGGGCTACACCTTC. Encoded protein: CAWSGQGAGGYTF.

The chain joins TRBV7-9 to TRBJ2-7, with D perhaps TRBD1 (6 bases). The CDR3 runs 16 residues. The germline gives CDR1 SEHNR, CDR2 FQNEAQ (reference sequence). Trimming removed 2 bases from V and 2 bases from J, with 16 bases in between. CDR3 DNA: TGTGCCAGCAGCTTAAGTAGGGGCAGGGGAACCTACGAGCAGTACTTC. Its protein is CASSLSRGRGTYEQYF.

This chain joins TRBV6-5 and TRBJ2-5; tentative D call: TRBD2 (6 bases). V was pared by 4 bases and J by 3 bases, with 15 bases between. The CDR3 is made up of 15 amino acids. CDR1 and CDR2 from the germline V gene are MNHEY and SVGAGI. Here the CDR3 reads CASSSGLSGEETQYF. Here the CDR3 DNA reads TGTGCCAGCAGTTCTGGTTTATCGGGAGAAGAGACCCAGTACTTC.

The rearrangement links TRBV19 to TRBJ1-4; no clear D. The V and J ends lost 4 bases and 14 bases respectively, with 20 bases between them. Germline V gene lookup returns CDR1 LNHDA and CDR2 SQIVND (reference sequence). The CDR3 sequence is 14 residues long. The CDR3 is CASSTAREPRVLFF. The DNA of the CDR3 is TGTGCCAGTAGTACCGCCCGGGAGCCGAGGGTGCTGTTTTTT.

This clone was detected a few times. The CDR3, as DNA: TGTGCCAGCGGGTCCATTTCGGCATTCGACTACACTGAAGCTTTCTTT. Translating gives CASGSISAFDYTEAFF. V gene TRBV5-8 combines with J gene TRBJ1-1; no clear D. Looked up from germline, CDR1 is SGHTS and CDR2 is YDEGEE. V was shortened by 7 bases and J by 3 bases, with 22 bases between the two germline ends. The CDR3 runs 16 residues. Together with reference TRBV5-8 and TRBJ1-1, the CDR3 gives the full variable domain: EAGVTQSPTHLIKTRGQQATLRCSPISGHTSVYWYQQALGLGLQFLLWYDEGEERNRGNFPPRFSGRQFPNYSSELNVNALELEDSALYLCASGSISAFDYTEAFFGQGTRLTVV.

The genes are TRBV10-1 and TRBJ2-5; 8 bases are shared with TRBD1. This CDR3 is built from 16 residues. V dropped 0 bases and J dropped 4; count of bases not matched to a gene: 7. Germline assignment: CDR1 WNHNN and CDR2 SYGVQD (reference sequence). The CDR3 region is CASSESPRGLTETQYF. The CDR3 coding sequence is TGCGCCAGCAGTGAGTCGCCCAGGGGGCTAACAGAGACCCAGTACTTC.